The 27 T cell receptor beta chains given below trace back to one sample, sequenced in a study of spatial heterogeneity in lung cancer. Using its own MiXCR run on the 5' RACE reads, TCRdb lists one record per CDR3 protein. The table has tens of thousands of distinct CDR3 sequences, less than 5.5% seen once. This sample's time point: sample taken at primary tumor resection. The sequenced material consisted of unsorted whole RNA from tumor, nontumor lung or frozen PBMC. The specimen was PBMCs, collected at surgery. These receptors all stem from a female donor with early-stage non-small cell lung cancer.

This clonotype came up many times. The genes are TRBV7-9 and TRBJ2-3; D is unclear. CDR3 length: 18 residues. CDR1 is SEHNR and CDR2 is FQNEAQ in the germline V gene (reference sequence). V lost 5 bases, J lost 0 bases, and 21 bases lay in between. CDR3 coding DNA: TGTGCCAGCAGCCGACCACCTCAAAGAGTGCCTAGCACAGATACGCAGTATTTT. Translating gives CASSRPPQRVPSTDTQYF. Complete variable domain (other parts from reference TRBV7-9 and TRBJ2-3): DTGVSQNPRHKITKRGQNVTFRCDPISEHNRLYWYRQTLGQGPEFLTYFQNEAQLEKSRLLSDRFSAERPKGSFSTLEIQRTEQGDSAMYLCASSRPPQRVPSTDTQYFGPGTRLTVL.

This sequence joins TRBV20-1 and TRBJ2-2, with 8 nucleotides matching TRBD2. Germline values: CDR1 DFQATT, CDR2 SNEGSKA (reference sequence). The V gene end was trimmed by 5 bases and the J gene end by 1 base; junction bases not matched to a gene: 6. The CDR3 covers 15 residues. The DNA of the CDR3 is TGCAGTGCTCCCCGGAGCGGGGGGAACACCGGGGAGCTGTTTTTT. Amino acid sequence: CSAPRSGGNTGELFF.

This clonotype was seen a few times. The rearrangement joins TRBV5-5 to TRBJ1-4; no definite D call. The CDR3 length is 12 residues. The V and J ends lost 0 bases and 10 bases respectively, with 7 bases between them. From germline, CDR1 is SGHKS and CDR2 YYEKEE (reference sequence). CDR3 nucleotides: TGTGCCAGCAGCTTGGGTAGAGGAAAACTGTTTTTT. Residues: CASSLGRGKLFF.

This clonotype appeared many times. The V gene is TRBV20-1, the J gene TRBJ1-5; TRBD1 agrees at 9 bases. CDR3 length: 16 residues. Germline CDR1 DFQATT, CDR2 SNEGSKA (reference sequence). With 3 bases clipped from V and 7 bases from J, the junction kept 13 bases outside the gene matches. CDR3 residues: CSARATGGGGWQPQHF. In DNA form, the CDR3 reads TGCAGTGCTAGGGCGACAGGGGGAGGCGGGTGGCAGCCCCAGCATTTT.

Comments on this clonotype: A single base separates this from a much larger clone, so it may be a read error. V is TRBV6-2 or TRBV6-3 and J is TRBJ1-2, with a weak D call TRBD1 (5 bases). The CDR3 has 13 residues. Germline V gene data show CDR1 as MNHEY and CDR2 as SVGEGT. Written as DNA, the CDR3 is TGTGCCAGCAGTACACAGGAGTACTATGGCTACGCCTTC. Translation gives CASSTQEYYGYAF.

This clonotype was detected only a few times. The chain has TRBV7-2 and TRBJ1-1; 7 bases map to TRBD1. The CDR3 is 15 residues long. The junction had 7 bases not matched to a gene; V was cut back by 3 bases and J by 3 bases. The germline V gene has CDR1 SGHTA and CDR2 FQGNSA. CDR3 region: CASSLYAGTDTEAFF. DNA for the CDR3: TGTGCCAGCAGCTTGTATGCCGGGACAGACACTGAAGCTTTCTTT.

This clonotype appeared many times. V and J are TRBV29-1 and TRBJ1-5; D may be TRBD1 (6 bases). The length of the CDR3 is 13 residues. Germline CDR1 and CDR2: SQVTM and ANQGSEA. Trimming removed 4 bases from V and 7 bases from J, with 14 bases in between. The CDR3 DNA is TGCAGCGTTGTCCAAGCCGGGGGCCAGCCCCAGCATTTT. Residues: CSVVQAGGQPQHF.

V is TRBV20-1 and J is TRBJ2-3; D is possibly TRBD1 (6 bases). CDR1 is DFQATT, CDR2 SNEGSKA, per germline (reference sequence). This CDR3 has 14 residues. V lost 4 bases and J lost 6, with 17 bases in between. DNA of the CDR3: TGCAGTGCTACACGACAGGTCGTGGCGGATACGCAGTATTTT. This gives the protein CSATRQVVADTQYF.

Regarding this clonotype: A read error may explain this, as a much larger clone is one base away. The conserved phenylalanine or tryptophan normally closing the CDR3 is absent here, so this likely arose from a read error. The V and J genes are TRBV3-1 and TRBJ1-2; no clear D. The CDR3 contains 11 residues. Germline V lookup: CDR1 LGHDT, CDR2 YNNKEL (reference sequence). V lost 5 bases and J lost 6, with 7 bases in between. CDR3 nucleotide sequence: TGTGCCAGCAGCGACGGACATGGCTACACCTGC. Amino acids: CASSDGHGYTC.

This clonotype has a handful of counts. CDR3 nucleotides: TGCAGTGCCCTGGGGGGGGGCCGGTCCTACGAGCAGTACTTC. This codes for CSALGGGRSYEQYF. This sequence joins TRBV20-1 and TRBJ2-7; D might be TRBD2 (7 bases). CDR1 DFQATT and CDR2 SNEGSKA come from the germline V gene (reference sequence). V was cut by 6 bases and J by 1 base, with 16 bases left in between. CDR3 length equals 14 residues.

This clonotype was seen a handful of times. Mismatch with germline at one junction end may stem from a read error. V usage is TRBV25-1 and J usage is TRBJ2-3; D is ambiguous. Germline-derived CDR1 and CDR2 are MGHDK and SYGVNS. The CDR3 consists of 11 residues. CDR3 sequence: CASTFTDAQYF. CDR3 coding DNA: TGTGCCAGCACTTTTACAGATGCGCAGTATTTT.

The sample holds many counts of this clonotype. The chain joins TRBV7-2 to TRBJ1-4; TRBD1 agrees at 7 bases. Losses at the gene ends were 4 bases for V and 4 bases for J; bases not matched to a gene: 9. This CDR3 is built from 16 residues. Germline-derived CDR1 and CDR2 are SGHTA and FQGNSA. The CDR3 region has the DNA TGTGCCAGCAGCTCAGGGGGAGGAGCCGGTAATGAAAAACTGTTTTTT. This encodes CASSSGGGAGNEKLFF.

The chain combines TRBV30 with TRBJ1-2; D not certain. Trimming left V 3 bases short and J 3 bases short, with 14 bases between. CDR1 is GTSNPN, CDR2 SVGIG, per germline (reference sequence). This CDR3 contains 14 residues. CDR3 residues: CAWSLNEGYYGYTF. CDR3 nucleotide sequence: TGTGCCTGGAGCCTGAATGAGGGCTACTATGGCTACACCTTC.

This clonotype was seen at least ten times. This sequence joins TRBV3-1 and TRBJ1-1; possibly TRBD1 for D (5 bases). V lost 0 bases and J lost 7, with 18 bases in between. Germline loops: CDR1 LGHDT, CDR2 YNNKEL (reference sequence). The CDR3 is 16 amino acids. The CDR3 sequence is CASSQDRGRVRGEAFF. In DNA, the CDR3 is TGTGCCAGCAGCCAAGATCGGGGGAGGGTACGAGGTGAAGCTTTCTTT.

The CDR3 region is CASLWGAGGKFTQYF. CDR3 coding DNA: TGTGCCAGCCTATGGGGGGCAGGGGGAAAGTTCACGCAGTATTTT. J is TRBJ2-3 and V is TRBV6-5, with TRBD1 as a possible D gene (7 bases). Trimming removed 8 bases from V and 9 bases from J, with 24 bases in between. CDR3 length: 15 residues. Germline CDR1 and CDR2: MNHEY and SVGAGI.

This clonotype was detected many times. The genes are TRBV5-1 and TRBJ2-1; a weak D match, TRBD1 (5 bases). The CDR3 is 14 amino acids. Trimming removed 9 bases at V and 5 bases at J, with 18 bases between. Germline V gene data show CDR1 as SGHRS and CDR2 as YFSETQ. CDR3 DNA sequence: TGCGCCACCCTATGGGCAGGGCACGACAATGAGCAGTTCTTC. The encoded protein is CATLWAGHDNEQFF. The variable domain in full, completed from reference TRBV5-1 and TRBJ2-1, reads KAGVTQTPRYLIKTRGQQVTLSCSPISGHRSVSWYQQTPGQGLQFLFEYFSETQRNKGNFPGRFSGRQFSNSRSEMNVSTLELGDSALYLCATLWAGHDNEQFFGPGTRLTVL.

This clonotype was recorded a few times. J is TRBJ1-2 and V is TRBV6-2 or TRBV6-3; weak D call: TRBD1 (5 bases). The CDR3 consists of 15 residues. V was cut by 2 bases and J by 6 bases, with 16 bases left in between. The germline CDR1 and CDR2 sequences are MNHEY and SVGEGT. CDR3 amino acids: CASSYDGGPPHGYTF. The CDR3 region has the DNA TGTGCCAGCAGTTACGATGGGGGACCCCCCCATGGCTACACCTTC.

This clonotype was recorded many times. The chain has TRBV7-8 and TRBJ1-2, with a tentative D call TRBD1 (6 bases). V was cut by 2 bases and J by 4 bases, with 11 bases left in between. The CDR3 spans 14 residues. CDR1 is SGHVS, CDR2 FQNEAQ, per germline. CDR3 loop: CASSLSGEAYGYTF. CDR3 bases: TGTGCCAGCAGCTTATCAGGGGAGGCCTATGGCTACACCTTC.

The table lists this clonotype with many counts. This chain joins TRBV10-3 and TRBJ2-3; TRBD2 agrees at 14 bases. The germline CDR1 and CDR2 sequences are ENHRY and SYGVKD. With V trimmed by 8 bases and J by 1 base, 14 bases remained unmatched. The CDR3 length is 19 residues. The CDR3 spells CAILHFGLAGGLGTDTQYF. CDR3 nucleotides: TGTGCCATCCTTCATTTTGGACTAGCGGGGGGCCTGGGCACAGATACGCAGTATTTT.

In this sample, this clonotype turned up many times. The V gene is TRBV10-3, the J gene TRBJ2-7, with 11 bases identical to TRBD2. V was pared by 2 bases and J by 2 bases, with 2 bases of the junction left unmatched. There are 15 residues in the CDR3. Germline V lookup: CDR1 ENHRY, CDR2 SYGVKD. CDR3 sequence reads: CAISELAGGPYEQYF. CDR3 sequence (DNA): TGTGCCATCAGTGAGCTAGCGGGGGGACCCTACGAGCAGTACTTC.

This clonotype was found many times. The chain recombines TRBV20-1 with TRBJ2-5; D possibly corresponds to TRBD2 (5 bases). Germline CDR1 is DFQATT and CDR2 is SNEGSKA (reference sequence). The CDR3 has 15 residues. V was trimmed by 0 bases and J by 5 bases, leaving 16 bases between them. The CDR3 nucleotides are TGCAGTGCTAGAGATTTTGCCTCCCCGGGGGAGACCCAGTACTTC. Translating gives CSARDFASPGETQYF.

This clonotype was seen at least ten times. The chain joins TRBV19 to TRBJ2-2; TRBD2 might be the D (5 bases). The CDR3 has 16 amino acids. Trimming removed 3 bases at V and 5 bases at J, with 16 bases between. Germline loops: CDR1 LNHDA, CDR2 SQIVND (reference sequence). The CDR3: CASSMLASFQTGELFF. CDR3 coding DNA: TGTGCCAGTAGTATGTTAGCGTCTTTCCAGACCGGGGAGCTGTTTTTT.

This clonotype was observed many times. The chain has TRBV9 and TRBJ2-3; D is perhaps TRBD2 (7 bases). CDR1 and CDR2 from the germline V gene are SGDLS and YYNGEE. This CDR3 is 17 amino acids long. Deletions cut 0 bases from V and 2 bases from J, with 16 bases between. The CDR3, as DNA: TGTGCCAGCAGCGTAGCTATTTGGGGGGGCCCCACAGATACGCAGTATTTT. The encoded protein is CASSVAIWGGPTDTQYF.

This clonotype was counted many times. At one end the junction does not follow the germline gene, possibly because of a read error. The chain recombines TRBV20-1 with TRBJ2-1; D is possibly TRBD1 (6 bases). This CDR3 has 11 amino acids. The germline gives CDR1 DFQATT, CDR2 SNEGSKA (reference sequence). The CDR3 DNA reads TGCAGTGCTAGAGACGCTGAAACAGGGAGATTC. Amino acid sequence: CSARDAETGRF.

This clonotype was picked up many times. The V call is TRBV5-1, the J call TRBJ2-3; unclear D gene. Germline V CDR1 and CDR2: SGHRS, YFSETQ. The CDR3 has 13 residues. V gave up 4 bases and J gave up 2 bases, with 8 bases separating them. The CDR3 sequence: CASSVTSTDTQYF. The CDR3 DNA reads as TGCGCCAGCAGCGTAACCTCCACAGATACGCAGTATTTT. Drawing the rest from reference TRBV5-1 and TRBJ2-3, the complete variable domain is KAGVTQTPRYLIKTRGQQVTLSCSPISGHRSVSWYQQTPGQGLQFLFEYFSETQRNKGNFPGRFSGRQFSNSRSEMNVSTLELGDSALYLCASSVTSTDTQYFGPGTRLTVL.

This clonotype was counted only a few times. The J gene is TRBJ1-1, the V gene TRBV5-5, with D perhaps matching TRBD1 (6 bases). The CDR3 spans 16 residues. V lost 4 bases and J 5 bases, leaving 21 bases between the germline ends. Germline V gene lookup returns CDR1 SGHKS and CDR2 YYEKEE (reference sequence). CDR3 sequence (DNA): TGTGCCAGCAGCCCCCCTGACAGGATGTATATGACTGAAGCTTTCTTT. Protein: CASSPPDRMYMTEAFF.

This clonotype was detected ten times or more. The V and J genes are TRBV10-3 and TRBJ1-2; TRBD1 agrees at 11 bases. Germline V gene sequence: CDR1 ENHRY, CDR2 SYGVKD. This CDR3 spans 16 amino acids. Germline trimming cut 6 bases from V and 5 bases from J; bases unmatched to any gene: 11. In DNA form, the CDR3 reads TGTGCCATCAGAGTCCCGGGACAGGGGGGCGATTATGGCTACACCTTC. Residues: CAIRVPGQGGDYGYTF.